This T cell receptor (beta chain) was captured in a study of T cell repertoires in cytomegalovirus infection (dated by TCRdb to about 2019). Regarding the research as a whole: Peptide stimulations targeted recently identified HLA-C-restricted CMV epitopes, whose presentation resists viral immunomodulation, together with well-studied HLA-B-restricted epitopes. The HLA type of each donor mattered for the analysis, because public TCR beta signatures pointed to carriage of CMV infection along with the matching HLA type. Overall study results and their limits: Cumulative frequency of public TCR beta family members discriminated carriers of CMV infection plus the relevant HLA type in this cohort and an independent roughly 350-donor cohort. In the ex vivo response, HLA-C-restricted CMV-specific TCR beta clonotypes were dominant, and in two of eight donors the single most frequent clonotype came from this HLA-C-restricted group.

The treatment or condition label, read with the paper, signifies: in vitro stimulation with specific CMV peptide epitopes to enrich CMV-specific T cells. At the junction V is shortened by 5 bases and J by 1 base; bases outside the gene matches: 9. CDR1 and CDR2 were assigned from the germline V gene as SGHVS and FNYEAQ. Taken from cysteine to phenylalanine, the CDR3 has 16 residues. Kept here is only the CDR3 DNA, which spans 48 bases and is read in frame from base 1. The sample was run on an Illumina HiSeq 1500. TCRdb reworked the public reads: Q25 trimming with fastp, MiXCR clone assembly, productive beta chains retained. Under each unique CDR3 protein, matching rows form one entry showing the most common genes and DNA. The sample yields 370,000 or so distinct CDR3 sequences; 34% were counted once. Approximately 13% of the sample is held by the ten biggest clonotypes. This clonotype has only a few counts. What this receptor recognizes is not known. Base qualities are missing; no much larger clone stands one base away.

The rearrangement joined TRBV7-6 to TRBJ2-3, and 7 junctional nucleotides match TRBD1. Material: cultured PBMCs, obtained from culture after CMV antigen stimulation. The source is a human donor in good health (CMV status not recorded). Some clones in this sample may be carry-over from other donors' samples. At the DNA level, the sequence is TGTGCCAGCAGCGCCTTAGCCACAGGGGGCACAGATACGCAGTATTTT. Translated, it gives CASSALATGGTDTQYF. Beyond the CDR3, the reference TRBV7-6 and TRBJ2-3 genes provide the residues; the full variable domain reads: GAGVSQSPRYKVTKRGQDVALRCDPISGHVSLYWYRQALGQGPEFLTYFNYEAQQDKSGLPNDRFSAERPEGSISTLTIQRTEQRDSAMYRCASSALATGGTDTQYFGPGTRLTVL.